The 15 T cell receptor beta chains in this list originate from one sample, sequenced in a study of blood T cell repertoires in COVID-19. This table comes from immunoSEQ multiplex PCR, and its TCRdb copy is limited to in-frame clones, with some not included. The table records about 81,000 clones, roughly 80% of them present only once. The sequenced sample was peripheral blood. The receptor set was obtained from a human donor in a cohort sampled during active COVID-19.

V is TRBV30 and J is TRBJ2-7; 8 positions agree with TRBD1. Germline V gene lookup returns CDR1 GTSNPN and CDR2 SVGIG (reference sequence). There are 12 residues in the CDR3. With 5 bases clipped from V and 6 bases from J, the junction kept 6 bases outside the gene matches. DNA of the CDR3: TGTGCCTGGGCCCGTACAGGGGGCGAGCAGTACTTC. It codes for CAWARTGGEQYF.

The chain recombines TRBV5-4 with TRBJ1-2; D might be TRBD1 (5 bases). This CDR3 is 12 amino acids long. V was cut by 7 bases and J by 5 bases, with 12 bases left in between. Germline V gene sequence: CDR1 SGHNT, CDR2 YYREEE (reference sequence). The chain's CDR3 is CASHRTGYGYTF. CDR3 DNA: TGTGCCAGCCACCGAACAGGTTATGGCTACACCTTC. The full variable domain, in which reference TRBV5-4 and TRBJ1-2 provide the parts outside the CDR3, is ETGVTQSPTHLIKTRGQQVTLRCSSQSGHNTVSWYQQALGQGPQFIFQYYREEENGRGNFPPRFSGLQFPNYSSELNVNALELDDSALYLCASHRTGYGYTFGSGTRLTVV.

The CDR3, as DNA: TGTGCCAGCAGCTTATCCCGGACAATCCACGAGCAGTACTTC. This sequence encodes CASSLSRTIHEQYF. The genes are TRBV11-2 and TRBJ2-7; maybe TRBD1 (5 bases). CDR3 length: 14 residues. The germline V gene encodes CDR1 SGHAT and CDR2 FQNNGV. Trimming pared 2 bases from V and 5 bases from J, leaving 13 bases between.

In its sample, this clone was seen once. The V and J genes are TRBV7-6 and TRBJ1-1; 8 positions agree with TRBD1. The junction had 9 bases not matched to a gene; V was cut back by 5 bases and J by 4 bases. The CDR3 runs 15 residues. Germline CDR1 reads SGHVS; CDR2 reads FNYEAQ. The CDR3 protein is CASSLSGQGGTEAFF. The CDR3 coding sequence is TGTGCCAGCAGCCTTTCTGGACAGGGTGGCACTGAAGCTTTCTTT.

This sequence joins TRBV3-1 (or the pseudogene TRBV3-2) and TRBJ2-6, with D tentatively TRBD1 (5 bases). The CDR3 spans 17 residues. The germline V and J ends were trimmed by 1 base and 0 bases, with 10 bases remaining between them. Germline V gene data show CDR1 as LGHDT and CDR2 as YNNKEL (reference sequence). In DNA, the CDR3 is TGTGCCAGCAGCCAAGGGGGCAGGATCTCTGGGGCCAACGTCCTGACTTTC. As protein: CASSQGGRISGANVLTF.

V is TRBV7-2 and J is TRBJ1-5, with a tentative D call TRBD1 (6 bases). Germline lookup yields CDR1 SGHTA and CDR2 FQGNSA. Trimming pared 1 base from V and 3 bases from J, leaving 10 bases between. The CDR3 is made up of 15 amino acids. The CDR3: CASSLDGQINQPQHF. As DNA, the CDR3 is TGTGCCAGCAGCTTAGATGGACAGATCAATCAGCCCCAGCATTTT.

The CDR3 reads CASSRTSGVYEQYF. CDR3 DNA sequence: TGTGCCAGCAGTCGGACTAGCGGGGTCTACGAGCAGTACTTC. The chain couples TRBV6-5 to TRBJ2-7, with 12 bases that match TRBD2. The germline CDR1 and CDR2 sequences are MNHEY and SVGAGI. This CDR3 contains 14 residues. V lost 5 bases, J lost 3 bases, and 2 bases stayed unmatched.

The V and J genes are TRBV30 and TRBJ1-2, with D maybe TRBD1 (6 bases). Per germline, CDR1 GTSNPN and CDR2 SVGIG (reference sequence). The CDR3 totals 13 residues. With 3 bases removed from V and 4 bases from J, the gap between germline ends came to 12 bases. This chain's CDR3 is CAWSRGGVYGYTF. The CDR3 bases are TGTGCCTGGAGCAGGGGCGGTGTCTATGGCTACACCTTC.

The V gene is TRBV28, the J gene TRBJ1-2; 7 bases align to TRBD1. The CDR3 is made up of 17 amino acids. Germline V CDR1 and CDR2: MDHEN, SYDVKM. The ends lost 5 bases at V and 1 base at J; junction bases unmatched: 13. CDR3 sequence reads: CASSPPRGASLNYGYTF. The CDR3 DNA sequence: TGTGCCAGCAGTCCGCCCAGGGGGGCTTCCCTTAACTATGGCTACACCTTC.

The rearrangement links TRBV7-9 to TRBJ1-6; 7 bases match TRBD1. Germline values: CDR1 SEHNR, CDR2 FQNEAQ (reference sequence). The CDR3 length is 15 residues. V lost 1 base, J lost 7 bases, and 4 bases stayed unmatched. The chain's CDR3 is CASSLGQGGNSPLHF. The CDR3 DNA follows: TGTGCCAGCAGCTTAGGACAGGGTGGGAATTCACCCCTCCACTTT.

This clone was counted a single time. The J gene is TRBJ2-1, the V gene TRBV6-4, with D tentatively TRBD1 (7 bases). This CDR3 region has 15 residues. The germline CDR1 and CDR2 sequences are MRHNA and SNTAGT. Trimming left V 6 bases short and J 8 bases short, with 20 bases between. This CDR3 is CASREQGRSSDEQFF. CDR3 DNA: TGTGCCAGCAGAGAACAGGGGAGGTCATCCGATGAGCAGTTCTTC.

This chain joins TRBV18 and TRBJ1-4; D unresolved. This CDR3 contains 15 residues. Per the germline V gene, CDR1 is KGHSH and CDR2 is LQKENI. Deletions cut 0 bases from V and 4 bases from J, with 9 bases between. The CDR3 here is CASSPPPGNNEKLFF. In nucleotides, the CDR3 is TGTGCCAGCTCACCACCCCCGGGAAATAATGAAAAACTGTTTTTT.

The gene calls are TRBV5-1 and TRBJ1-3, with TRBD1 matching 8 bases. The CDR3 extends over 15 amino acids. CDR1 is SGHRS, CDR2 YFSETQ, per germline. The V segment lost 5 bases and the J segment 0 bases; nucleotides outside the gene matches: 4. CDR3 amino acids: CASSSTGDSGNTIYF. In DNA, the CDR3 is TGCGCCAGCAGTTCGACAGGGGACTCTGGAAACACCATATATTTT.

This clone is labeled medium-sized (0.01 to 0.1%). V is TRBV4-1 and J is TRBJ1-2; 7 bases fit TRBD1. V lost 4 bases to trimming and J lost 6 bases; unmatched junction nucleotides: 11. Per germline, CDR1 MGHRA and CDR2 YSYEKL. This CDR3 spans 15 amino acids. CDR3 sequence: CASSLIGGGRDGYTF. The CDR3 DNA reads TGCGCCAGCAGCCTTATTGGAGGGGGCAGGGATGGCTACACCTTC.

V gene TRBV6-6 combines with J gene TRBJ2-1; 11 bases agree with TRBD2. Germline V CDR1 and CDR2: MNHNY, SVGAGI (reference sequence). The CDR3 loop spans 15 amino acids. With 5 bases clipped from V and 9 bases from J, the junction kept 9 bases outside the gene matches. The CDR3 loop reads CASSKILAGEGEQFF. CDR3 nucleotide sequence: TGTGCCAGCAGTAAGATACTAGCGGGAGAGGGTGAGCAGTTCTTC.